This is a list of T cell receptor beta chains from one sample in a study of blood T cells in healthy people across ages. MiXCR was run by TCRdb on the 5' RACE reads, yielding one entry per CDR3 protein. Here the sample spans almost 1 million distinct CDR3 sequences, 51% being singletons. Sequencing was done on a sample of blood. The source of these receptors is a woman aged 55-69 years in good health. Each CDR3 is given with its conserved first and last residue. D genes are given only for firm matches. Expanded clones get a size class; other rows say once, few or many, or leave the size out.

clone size: NA; J gene: TRBJ2-4; D gene: TRBD2; V gene: TRBV6-2/TRBV6-3; CDR3 DNA: TGTGCCAGCAGTTTCGACCTCCAAGAGACTAGCGAAATTAAAAACATTCAGTACTTC; CDR3 protein: CASSFDLQETSEIKNIQYF
clone size: few; J gene: TRBJ2-7; D gene: NA; V gene: TRBV28; CDR3 DNA: TGTGCCAGCAGTCCTATCTCCGGGACATCCTATAATGGGTTCTCCTACGAGCAGTACTTC; CDR3 protein: CASSPISGTSYNGFSYEQYF
clone size: NA; J gene: TRBJ2-7; D gene: NA; V gene: TRBV28; CDR3 DNA: TGTGCCAGCAGTTTCCACCCCGTACAGGGCGCAGTATCCTACGAGCAGTACTTC; CDR3 protein: CASSFHPVQGAVSYEQYF
clone size: NA; J gene: TRBJ2-3; D gene: NA; V gene: TRBV4-1; CDR3 DNA: TGCGCCAGCAGCCGAGCTGACGGACGGGGCTCAGATACGCAGTATTTT; CDR3 protein: CASSRADGRGSDTQYF
clone size: NA; J gene: TRBJ1-1; D gene: TRBD1; V gene: TRBV15; CDR3 DNA: TGTGCCACCAGCAGAGATCTCATGGGAAACAGGGGTAGGGCTGAAGCTTTCTTT; CDR3 protein: CATSRDLMGNRGRAEAFF
clone size: few; J gene: TRBJ2-5; D gene: NA; V gene: TRBV6-5; CDR3 DNA: TGTGCCAGCAGTTATAGTATACTCGGCCAGCAGTACTTC; CDR3 protein: CASSYSILGQQYF
clone size: NA; J gene: TRBJ1-1; D gene: TRBD1; V gene: TRBV10-1; CDR3 DNA: TGCGCCAGCAGTGCGACAGGGGTAAACACTGAAGCTTTCTTT; CDR3 protein: CASSATGVNTEAFF
clone size: NA; J gene: TRBJ2-7; D gene: NA; V gene: TRBV20-1; CDR3 DNA: TGCAGTGCTAGAGACCCCCCACTGGGAAGGAATGAGCAGTACTTC; CDR3 protein: CSARDPPLGRNEQYF
clone size: NA; J gene: TRBJ1-6; D gene: NA; V gene: TRBV6-1; CDR3 DNA: TGTGCCAGCAGAAGCGGACAGTTGAGTAGTTCACCCCTCCACTTT; CDR3 protein: CASRSGQLSSSPLHF
clone size: many; J gene: TRBJ1-4; D gene: NA; V gene: TRBV7-3; CDR3 DNA: TGTGCCAGCAGCTTAACCCTAAGATTCGATAAATTTAATGAAAAACTGTTTTTT; CDR3 protein: CASSLTLRFDKFNEKLFF
clone size: NA; J gene: TRBJ2-1; D gene: TRBD1; V gene: TRBV7-2; CDR3 DNA: TGTGCCAGCAGCCGCCGGGACAGGGTCTACAATGAGCAGTTCTTC; CDR3 protein: CASSRRDRVYNEQFF
clone size: NA; J gene: TRBJ2-3; D gene: NA; V gene: TRBV24-1; CDR3 DNA: TGTGCCACCAGTGACCCCCAGGTTACGCAGTATTTT; CDR3 protein: CATSDPQVTQYF
clone size: NA; J gene: TRBJ2-3; D gene: NA; V gene: TRBV20-1; CDR3 DNA: TGCAGTGCTCGATTACGGAGGGGCCCAGATACGCAGTATTTT; CDR3 protein: CSARLRRGPDTQYF
clone size: NA; J gene: TRBJ2-7; D gene: TRBD1; V gene: TRBV27; CDR3 DNA: TGTGCCAGCAGCCCAGGGGGCAGCTTATCCTACGAGCAGTACTTC; CDR3 protein: CASSPGGSLSYEQYF
clone size: NA; J gene: TRBJ2-1; D gene: TRBD2; V gene: TRBV5-1; CDR3 DNA: TGCGCCAGCAGCCTGACTAGCGGGAGCGCAAAAGGGCAGTTCTTC; CDR3 protein: CASSLTSGSAKGQFF
clone size: few; J gene: TRBJ2-1; D gene: NA; V gene: TRBV20-1; CDR3 DNA: TGCAGTGCTAGAGTCATGGTCAATGAGCAGTTCTTC; CDR3 protein: CSARVMVNEQFF
clone size: NA; J gene: TRBJ2-7; D gene: TRBD1; V gene: TRBV12-3/TRBV12-4; CDR3 DNA: TGTGCCAGCAGAGAGGGACAGGGTGGGCAGTACTTC; CDR3 protein: CASREGQGGQYF
clone size: few; J gene: TRBJ2-1; D gene: TRBD2; V gene: TRBV10-3; CDR3 DNA: TGTGCCATCAGCGAGCGGGAGAGCAATGAGCAGTTCTTC; CDR3 protein: CAISERESNEQFF
clone size: NA; J gene: TRBJ2-1; D gene: NA; V gene: TRBV7-9; CDR3 DNA: TGTGCCAGCAGCTCCGTTGATCTCCCTGGCGATGAGCAGTTCTTC; CDR3 protein: CASSSVDLPGDEQFF
clone size: NA; J gene: TRBJ2-7; D gene: NA; V gene: TRBV3-1; CDR3 DNA: TGTGCCAGCAGCCAAGCAGCGGACCTAATCTACGAGCAGTACTTC; CDR3 protein: CASSQAADLIYEQYF
clone size: few; J gene: TRBJ2-7; D gene: NA; V gene: TRBV12-3/TRBV12-4; CDR3 DNA: TGTGCCAGCAGGGGGGTGGAGGGCTTAGCGTACTTC; CDR3 protein: CASRGVEGLAYF
clone size: NA; J gene: TRBJ2-1; D gene: NA; V gene: TRBV20-1; CDR3 DNA: TGCAGTGCTAGAATTAGGAGCGATGAGCAGTTCTTC; CDR3 protein: CSARIRSDEQFF
clone size: NA; J gene: TRBJ2-1; D gene: NA; V gene: TRBV5-1; CDR3 DNA: TGCGCCAGCAGCTTGTGGGGGGACGACTTCTACAATGAGCAGTTCTTC; CDR3 protein: CASSLWGDDFYNEQFF
clone size: many; J gene: TRBJ2-1; D gene: NA; V gene: TRBV4-2; CDR3 DNA: TGTGCCAGCAGCCAACCGGGTTTGAGCTCCTACAATGAGCAGTTCTTC; CDR3 protein: CASSQPGLSSYNEQFF
clone size: NA; J gene: TRBJ2-1; D gene: TRBD2; V gene: TRBV20-1; CDR3 DNA: TGCAGTGCTTATAGCGGGAGTGTCAGGAATGAGCAGTTCTTC; CDR3 protein: CSAYSGSVRNEQFF
clone size: NA; J gene: TRBJ2-7; D gene: NA; V gene: TRBV7-9; CDR3 DNA: TGTGCCAGCAGCTTAAAGGGTTACCGGGATTACGAGCAGTACTTC; CDR3 protein: CASSLKGYRDYEQYF
clone size: NA; J gene: TRBJ2-1; D gene: TRBD1; V gene: TRBV20-1; CDR3 DNA: TGCAGTGCTTCCCCAGGGGGCAATGAGCAGTTCTTC; CDR3 protein: CSASPGGNEQFF
clone size: NA; J gene: TRBJ2-1; D gene: TRBD2; V gene: TRBV4-3; CDR3 DNA: TGCGCCAGCAGCCATGCTGGACTAGCGGGACACAATGAGCAGTTCTTC; CDR3 protein: CASSHAGLAGHNEQFF
clone size: NA; J gene: TRBJ2-7; D gene: TRBD2; V gene: TRBV6-5; CDR3 DNA: TGTGCCAGCAGTTACTCGAGGATAGCGGGAGGATACTACGAGCAGTACTTC; CDR3 protein: CASSYSRIAGGYYEQYF